This T cell receptor (beta chain) was sequenced during a study of T cells in women clearing cervical HPV infection. Study in general: HLA type stays a possible confounder, typing being limited.

V lost 7 bases, J lost 5 bases, and 21 bases stayed unmatched. This CDR3 comprises 17 residues. The germline V gene encodes CDR1 SGDLS and CDR2 YYNGEE. Here immunoSEQ multiplex PCR was the method, and the copy in TCRdb shows in-frame clones only, minus some. Its listing shows 20,000 to 25,000 clones. On this clone: The sequenced fragment ends 3 residues before the CDR3 boundary, so the rest is inferred from the germline J gene.

The V gene is TRBV9, the J gene TRBJ2-7, with TRBD2 matching over 7 bases. The sample consisted of blood buffy coat. The source of this sequence is a woman between 18 and 70 years old with a cervical HPV16 infection that either progressed to CIN3+ or cleared (not recorded which). The CDR3 sequence: CASSGRFAGDRLDEQYF. CDR3 bases read: TGTGCCAGCTCGGGTAGGTTCGCGGGAGATCGGTTGGACGAG.